The source of this T cell receptor beta chain is a study of regulatory T cells in long-lasting Graves disease. Ten or more counts support this clonotype. Time point denoted: newly diagnosed GD, antithyroid drugs for less than 3 months. The authors made the TCR library using RNA they extracted from PBMCs. Arm-PCR of CDR3 regions and iRepertoire HTBI primers were used to build TCR beta libraries. TCRdb used MiXCR to reprocess the multiplex PCR reads, holding one entry per CDR3 protein. The sample lists about 440,000 distinct CDR3 sequences, more than 13% occurring once. This CDR3 has 12 residues. V lost 7 bases and J lost 1; bases outside the gene matches: 1. The germline gives CDR1 GTSNPN, CDR2 SVGIG (reference sequence). These same data were also listed under a study on T cells in Graves' hyperthyroidism and ophthalmopathy.

The source is a woman between 25 and 40 years old with Graves disease. This rearrangement joins TRBV30 to TRBJ2-1, with 7 positions matching TRBD1. This sample comprised peripheral blood mononuclear cells (PBMCs), obtained at new diagnosis, from a patient treated with antithyroid drugs. The CDR3 DNA reads TGTGCCTCGGGACAGTCCTACAATGAGCAGTTCTTC. It is translated as CASGQSYNEQFF.